This T cell receptor (beta chain) was obtained from a study of blood T cell repertoires in COVID-19. Germline V gene sequence: CDR1 LGHNA, CDR2 YSLEER. Trimming removed 0 bases at V and 8 bases at J, with 13 bases between. This CDR3 is built from 15 residues. Assay: immunoSEQ multiplex PCR; the TCRdb copy retains only in-frame clones and omits some. The sample lists about 94,000 clones; around 74% were seen once. This sequence originates from a man between 70 and 80 years old with COVID-19, enrolled during active disease. The rearrangement uses TRBV4-3 and TRBJ1-4; TRBD1 is a possible D gene (6 bases). The sample consisted of peripheral blood. The CDR3 DNA reads as TGCGCCAGCAGCCAAGATACAGGGTCTCGGGAAAAACTGTTTTTT. The encoded protein is CASSQDTGSREKLFF.